Below, 8 T cell receptor beta chains from the same sample are listed, as sequenced in a study of shared clonotypes between healthy human individuals. The data were produced by immunoSEQ multiplex PCR, yet TCRdb's version contains in-frame clones alone and is incomplete. The sample contains around 720,000 clones, approximately 73% of which appear only once. The sample taken for sequencing was memory CD4+ T cells sorted from blood. The subset denotes: CD45RA-negative fraction. All receptors come from a woman in her twenties or thirties in good health.

The chain is built from TRBV7-9 and TRBJ2-7; 11 nucleotides line up with TRBD1. The junction had 4 bases not matched to a gene; V was cut back by 2 bases and J by 4 bases. The V gene's germline CDR1 is SEHNR and CDR2 FQNEAQ (reference sequence). This CDR3 spans 15 amino acids. CDR3 loop: CASSLFGTGGYEQYF. The CDR3 DNA sequence: TGTGCCAGCAGCTTATTTGGGACAGGGGGGTACGAGCAGTACTTC.

The chain has TRBV18 and TRBJ2-3; D call uncertain. The V and J ends lost 2 bases and 0 bases respectively, with 9 bases between them. The length of the CDR3 is 15 residues. Germline V gene lookup returns CDR1 KGHSH and CDR2 LQKENI. This CDR3 is CASSPVGTSTDTQYF. DNA for the CDR3: TGTGCCAGCTCACCAGTGGGTACTAGCACAGATACGCAGTATTTT.

This clone has more than one count but fewer than ten. The rearrangement joins TRBV7-9 to TRBJ2-1; 13 nucleotides line up with TRBD2. CDR1 SEHNR and CDR2 FQNEAQ come from the germline V gene (reference sequence). This CDR3 spans 16 amino acids. V trimming: 5 bases; J trimming: 9 bases; junction bases outside the gene matches: 10. In DNA, the CDR3 is TGTGCCAGCAGCCCCCAAGGACTAGCGGGAGATCGTGAGCAGTTCTTC. It is translated as CASSPQGLAGDREQFF. The whole variable domain, remainder taken from reference TRBV7-9 and TRBJ2-1, is DTGVSQNPRHKITKRGQNVTFRCDPISEHNRLYWYRQTLGQGPEFLTYFQNEAQLEKSRLLSDRFSAERPKGSFSTLEIQRTEQGDSAMYLCASSPQGLAGDREQFFGPGTRLTVL.

In its sample, this clone was seen once. In DNA form, the CDR3 reads TGTGCCAGCAGTTTGCCTAGCGGAAGCACAGATACGCAGTATTTT. Translated: CASSLPSGSTDTQYF. The chain joins TRBV6-6 to TRBJ2-3, with 7 bases that match TRBD2. This CDR3 region has 15 residues. V shed 4 bases and J 0 bases; nucleotides not matched to a gene: 4. Looked up from germline, CDR1 is MNHNY and CDR2 is SVGAGI (reference sequence).

The chain employs TRBV5-8 and TRBJ2-4; D is possibly TRBD2 (5 bases). Looked up from germline, CDR1 is SGHTS and CDR2 is YDEGEE. Trimming removed 4 bases from V and 9 bases from J, with 20 bases in between. The CDR3 has 15 amino acids. The CDR3 bases are TGTGCCAGCAGCCACCAAAGGAGGAAAGGAGGCATTCAGTACTTC. This encodes CASSHQRRKGGIQYF.

Turning to this clone: Other DNA sequences within the sample encode an identical CDR3. The V and J genes are TRBV27 and TRBJ2-3; 8 positions agree with TRBD2. CDR1 MNHEY and CDR2 SMNVEV come from the germline V gene (reference sequence). The CDR3 is made up of 16 amino acids. J was trimmed by 0 bases and V by 6 bases; bases with no gene match: 8. CDR3 coding DNA: TGTGCCAGCAGGAGTAATAGCGGGGTCAGCACAGATACGCAGTATTTT. Amino acids: CASRSNSGVSTDTQYF.

The CDR3: CASSRDRLFANTGELFF. The CDR3 nucleotides are TGTGCCAGCAGCAGGGACAGGCTGTTCGCGAACACCGGGGAGCTGTTTTTT. This chain connects TRBV9 to TRBJ2-2; 8 positions match TRBD1. Per the germline V gene, CDR1 is SGDLS and CDR2 is YYNGEE. CDR3 length: 17 amino acids. The V and J ends lost 4 bases and 0 bases, in that order; junction bases with no gene match: 8.

The chain employs TRBV7-6 and TRBJ2-3, with 7 bases lining up with TRBD1. Trimming cost V 5 bases and J 9 bases; bases outside gene matches: 14. CDR3 length: 15 amino acids. Per germline, CDR1 SGHVS and CDR2 FNYEAQ. CDR3 in DNA: TGTGCCAGCAGCAGCAGACAGGGCTCAAGGGTGACGCAGTATTTT. The encoded protein is CASSSRQGSRVTQYF. Full variable domain (missing parts from reference TRBV7-6 and TRBJ2-3): GAGVSQSPRYKVTKRGQDVALRCDPISGHVSLYWYRQALGQGPEFLTYFNYEAQQDKSGLPNDRFSAERPEGSISTLTIQRTEQRDSAMYRCASSSRQGSRVTQYFGPGTRLTVL.